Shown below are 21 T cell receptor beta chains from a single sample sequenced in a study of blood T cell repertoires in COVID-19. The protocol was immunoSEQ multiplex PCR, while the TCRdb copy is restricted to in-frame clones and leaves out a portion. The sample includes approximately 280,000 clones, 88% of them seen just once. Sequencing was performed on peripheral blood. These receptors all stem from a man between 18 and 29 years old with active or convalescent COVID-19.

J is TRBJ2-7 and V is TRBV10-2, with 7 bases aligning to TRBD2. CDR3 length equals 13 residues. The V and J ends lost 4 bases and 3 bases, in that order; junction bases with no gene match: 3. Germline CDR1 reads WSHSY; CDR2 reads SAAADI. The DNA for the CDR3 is TGCGCCAGCAGTGGCGGGGGTAACTACGAGCAGTACTTC. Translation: CASSGGGNYEQYF.

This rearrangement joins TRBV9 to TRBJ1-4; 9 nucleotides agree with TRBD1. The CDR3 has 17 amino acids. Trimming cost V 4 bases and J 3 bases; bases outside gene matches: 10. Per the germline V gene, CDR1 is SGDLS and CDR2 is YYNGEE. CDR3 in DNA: TGTGCCAGCAGCCTGACGACAGGGGGACCGTCTAATGAAAAACTGTTTTTT. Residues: CASSLTTGGPSNEKLFF.

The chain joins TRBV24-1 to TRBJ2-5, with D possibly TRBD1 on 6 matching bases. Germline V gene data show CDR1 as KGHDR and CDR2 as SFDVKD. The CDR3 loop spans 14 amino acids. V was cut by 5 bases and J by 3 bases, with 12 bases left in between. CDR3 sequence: CATSVAAGEETQYF. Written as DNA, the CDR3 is TGTGCCACCAGTGTTGCGGCAGGGGAAGAGACCCAGTACTTC.

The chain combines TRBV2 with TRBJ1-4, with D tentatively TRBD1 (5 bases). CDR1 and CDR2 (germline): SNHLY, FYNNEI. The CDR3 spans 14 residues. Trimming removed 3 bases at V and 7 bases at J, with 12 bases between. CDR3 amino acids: CASSDAGLGEKLFF. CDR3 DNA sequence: TGTGCCAGCAGTGACGCAGGGCTGGGTGAAAAACTGTTTTTT.

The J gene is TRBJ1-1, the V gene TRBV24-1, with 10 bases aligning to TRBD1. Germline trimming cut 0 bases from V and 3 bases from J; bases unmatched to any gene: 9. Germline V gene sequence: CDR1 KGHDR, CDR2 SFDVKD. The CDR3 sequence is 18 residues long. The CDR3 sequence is CATSDLVGQGRRYTEAFF. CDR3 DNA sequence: TGTGCCACCAGTGATTTGGTGGGACAGGGGAGAAGATACACTGAAGCTTTCTTT.

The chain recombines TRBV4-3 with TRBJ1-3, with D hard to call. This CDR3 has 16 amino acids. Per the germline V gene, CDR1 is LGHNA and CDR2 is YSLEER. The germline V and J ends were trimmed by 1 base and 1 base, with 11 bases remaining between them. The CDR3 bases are TGCGCCAGCAGCCAAGGTCGTGGCGGGTCTGGAAACACCATATATTTT. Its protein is CASSQGRGGSGNTIYF.

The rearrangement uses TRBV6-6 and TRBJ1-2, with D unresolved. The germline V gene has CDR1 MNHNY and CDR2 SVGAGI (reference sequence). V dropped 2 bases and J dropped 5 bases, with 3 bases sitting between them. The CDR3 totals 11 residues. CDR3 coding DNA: TGTGCCAGCAGTTACCGGTATGGCTACACCTTC. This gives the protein CASSYRYGYTF.

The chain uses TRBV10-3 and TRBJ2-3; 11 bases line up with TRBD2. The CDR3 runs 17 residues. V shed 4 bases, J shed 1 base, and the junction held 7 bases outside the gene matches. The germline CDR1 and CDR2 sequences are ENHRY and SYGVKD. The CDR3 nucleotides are TGTGCCATCAGTGGGCGAGGGACTAGCGGCGGCACAGATACGCAGTATTTT. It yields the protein CAISGRGTSGGTDTQYF.

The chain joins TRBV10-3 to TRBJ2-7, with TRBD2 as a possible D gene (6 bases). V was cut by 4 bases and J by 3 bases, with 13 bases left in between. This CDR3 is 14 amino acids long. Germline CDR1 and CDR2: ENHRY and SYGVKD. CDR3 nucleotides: TGTGCCATCAGTGGACTAGACGGAAACTACGAGCAGTACTTC. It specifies CAISGLDGNYEQYF.

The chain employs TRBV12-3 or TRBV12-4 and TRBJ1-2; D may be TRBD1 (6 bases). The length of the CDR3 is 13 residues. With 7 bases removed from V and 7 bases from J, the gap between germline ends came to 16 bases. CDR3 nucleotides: TGTGCCAGCACTGAAAACAGGGTGGGTGGCTACACCTTC. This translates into CASTENRVGGYTF.

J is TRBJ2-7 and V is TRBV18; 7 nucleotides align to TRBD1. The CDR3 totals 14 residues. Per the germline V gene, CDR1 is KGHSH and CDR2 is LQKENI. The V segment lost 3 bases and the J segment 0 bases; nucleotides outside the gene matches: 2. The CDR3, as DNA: TGTGCCAGCTCACCTGGGACAGACTCCTACGAGCAGTACTTC. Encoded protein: CASSPGTDSYEQYF. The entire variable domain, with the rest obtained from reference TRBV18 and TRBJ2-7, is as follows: NAGVMQNPRHLVRRRGQEARLRCSPMKGHSHVYWYRQLPEEGLKFMVYLQKENIIDESGMPKERFSAEFPKEGPSILRIQQVVRGDSAAYFCASSPGTDSYEQYFGPGTRLTVT.

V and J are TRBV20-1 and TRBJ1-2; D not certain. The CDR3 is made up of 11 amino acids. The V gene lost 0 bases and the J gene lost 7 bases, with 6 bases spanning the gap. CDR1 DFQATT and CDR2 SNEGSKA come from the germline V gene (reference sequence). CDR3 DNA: TGCAGTGCTAGAGATATGGCTGGCTACACCTTC. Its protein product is CSARDMAGYTF.

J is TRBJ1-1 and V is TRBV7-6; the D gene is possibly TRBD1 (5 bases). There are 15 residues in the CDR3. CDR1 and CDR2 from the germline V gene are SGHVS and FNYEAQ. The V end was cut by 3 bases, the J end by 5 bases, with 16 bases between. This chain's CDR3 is CASSFGQGALTEAFF. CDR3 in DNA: TGTGCCAGCAGCTTTGGGCAAGGGGCTTTAACTGAAGCTTTCTTT.

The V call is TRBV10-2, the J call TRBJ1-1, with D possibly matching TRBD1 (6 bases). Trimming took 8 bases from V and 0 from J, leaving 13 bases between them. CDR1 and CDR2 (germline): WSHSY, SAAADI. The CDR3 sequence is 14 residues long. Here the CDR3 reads CASSGDTMNTEAFF. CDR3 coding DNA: TGCGCCAGCTCAGGGGACACAATGAACACTGAAGCTTTCTTT.

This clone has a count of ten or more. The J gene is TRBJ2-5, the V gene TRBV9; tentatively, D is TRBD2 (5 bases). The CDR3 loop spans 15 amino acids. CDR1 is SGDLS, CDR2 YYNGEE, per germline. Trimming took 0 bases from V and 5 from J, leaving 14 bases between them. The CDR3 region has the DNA TGTGCCAGCAGCGTAGAAATGGGAGAAGTGGAGACCCAGTACTTC. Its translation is CASSVEMGEVETQYF.

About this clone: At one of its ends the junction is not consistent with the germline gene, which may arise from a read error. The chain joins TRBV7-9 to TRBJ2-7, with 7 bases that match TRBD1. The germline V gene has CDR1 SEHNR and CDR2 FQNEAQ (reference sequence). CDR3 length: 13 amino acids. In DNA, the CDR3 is TGTGCCAGCAGCCCGGGACAGTCCTACGAGCAGTGCTTC. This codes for CASSPGQSYEQCF.

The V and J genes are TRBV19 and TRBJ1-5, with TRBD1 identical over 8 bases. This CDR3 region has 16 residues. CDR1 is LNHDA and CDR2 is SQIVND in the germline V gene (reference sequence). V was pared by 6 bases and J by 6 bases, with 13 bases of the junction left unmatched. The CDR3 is CASRPGSGGIGQPQHF. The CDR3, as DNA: TGTGCCAGTAGACCTGGGTCAGGGGGCATAGGTCAGCCCCAGCATTTT.

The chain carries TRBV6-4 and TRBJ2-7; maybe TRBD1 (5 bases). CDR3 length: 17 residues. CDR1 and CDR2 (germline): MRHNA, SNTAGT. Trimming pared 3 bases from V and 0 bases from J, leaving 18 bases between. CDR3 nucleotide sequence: TGTGCCAGCAGTGAGGTATCCTCCAGGGCGTTCTCCTACGAGCAGTACTTC. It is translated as CASSEVSSRAFSYEQYF.

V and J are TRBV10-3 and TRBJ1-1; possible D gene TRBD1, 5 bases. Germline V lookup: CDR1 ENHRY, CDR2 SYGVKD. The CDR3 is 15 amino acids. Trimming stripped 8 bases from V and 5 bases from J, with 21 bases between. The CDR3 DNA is TGTGCCATCGGTGGTTCGGGCAGGGTGTTTACTGAAGCTTTCTTT. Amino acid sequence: CAIGGSGRVFTEAFF.

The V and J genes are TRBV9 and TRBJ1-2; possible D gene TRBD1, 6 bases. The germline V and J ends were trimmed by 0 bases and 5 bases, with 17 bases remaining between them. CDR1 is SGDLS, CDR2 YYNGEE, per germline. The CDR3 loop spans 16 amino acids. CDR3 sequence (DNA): TGTGCCAGCAGCGTAGATGGAGAGGGGGAGTTATATGGCTACACCTTC. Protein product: CASSVDGEGELYGYTF. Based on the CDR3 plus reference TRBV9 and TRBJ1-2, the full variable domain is DSGVTQTPKHLITATGQRVTLRCSPRSGDLSVYWYQQSLDQGLQFLIQYYNGEERAKGNILERFSAQQFPDLHSELNLSSLELGDSALYFCASSVDGEGELYGYTFGSGTRLTVV.

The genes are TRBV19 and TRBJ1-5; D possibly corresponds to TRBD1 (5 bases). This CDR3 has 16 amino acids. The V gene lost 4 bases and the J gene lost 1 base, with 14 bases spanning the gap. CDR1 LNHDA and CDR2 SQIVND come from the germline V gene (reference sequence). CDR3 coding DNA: TGTGCCAGTAGTACCCCCAACAGGCTAAGCAATCAGCCCCAGCATTTT. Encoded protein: CASSTPNRLSNQPQHF.